Each of the 17 T cell receptor beta chains below was sequenced from the same sample in a study of blood T cell repertoires in COVID-19. Sequenced by immunoSEQ multiplex PCR; TCRdb stores in-frame clones only, minus some. Of more than 35,000 clones listed, 75% to 95% are singletons. Specimen: peripheral blood. Source of these receptors: a human donor in a cohort sampled during active COVID-19.

The chain has TRBV2 and TRBJ2-2; the D gene is possibly TRBD2 (5 bases). Per the germline V gene, CDR1 is SNHLY and CDR2 is FYNNEI. The CDR3 consists of 13 residues. Trimming cost V 6 bases and J 6 bases, with 11 bases left between them. The CDR3 nucleotides are TGTGCCAGCAGCTCACTAGAATCCGGGGAGCTGTTTTTT. This sequence encodes CASSSLESGELFF.

The V call is TRBV9, the J call TRBJ2-1; 14 bases agree with TRBD2. Germline V gives CDR1 SGDLS, CDR2 YYNGEE. CDR3 length equals 15 residues. J gave up 8 bases and V 3 bases, and 4 bases lay outside the gene matches. The CDR3 loop reads CASSAGLAGDDEQFF. The CDR3 DNA reads as TGTGCCAGCAGCGCGGGACTAGCGGGAGACGATGAGCAGTTCTTC.

The chain carries TRBV28 and TRBJ2-3; TRBD2 matches 10 bases. V gave up 6 bases and J gave up 1 base; unmatched junction bases: 4. This CDR3 comprises 15 residues. Germline values: CDR1 MDHEN, CDR2 SYDVKM. The DNA of the CDR3 is TGTGCCAGCAGGACCGGGACTAGCGGCACAGATACGCAGTATTTT. It translates to CASRTGTSGTDTQYF. The full variable domain, rest sourced from reference TRBV28 and TRBJ2-3, is DVKVTQSSRYLVKRTGEKVFLECVQDMDHENMFWYRQDPGLGLRLIYFSYDVKMKEKGDIPEGYSVSREKKERFSLILESASTNQTSMYLCASRTGTSGTDTQYFGPGTRLTVL.

The V gene is TRBV15, the J gene TRBJ2-7, with a possible D match to TRBD2 (5 bases). Trimming took off 5 bases at V and 2 bases at J, with 16 bases between the two ends. Germline V lookup: CDR1 LNHNV, CDR2 YYDKDF (reference sequence). The CDR3 length is 15 residues. The CDR3 coding sequence is TGTGCCACCAGCGGTTCGGACTCCAAAGCCTACGAGCAGTACTTC. It translates to CATSGSDSKAYEQYF.

The chain is built from TRBV11-2 and TRBJ2-5, with 10 nucleotides matching TRBD2. The CDR3 covers 14 residues. Germline V gives CDR1 SGHAT, CDR2 FQNNGV. With V trimmed by 5 bases and J by 5 bases, 5 bases remained unmatched. The CDR3 DNA reads TGTGCCAGCAGCATGAGCGGGAGGGCCGAGACCCAGTACTTC. It codes for CASSMSGRAETQYF.

The genes are TRBV4-1 and TRBJ2-2; possibly TRBD2 for D (7 bases). This CDR3 region has 14 residues. Germline-derived CDR1 and CDR2 are MGHRA and YSYEKL. V was trimmed by 10 bases and J by 2 bases, leaving 14 bases between them. The CDR3 coding sequence is TGCGCCACCCAAGGGGGGGTAAACACCGGGGAGCTGTTTTTT. It codes for CATQGGVNTGELFF.

V gene TRBV5-1 combines with J gene TRBJ2-5; a possible D gene is TRBD1 (8 bases). V was trimmed by 2 bases and J by 4 bases, leaving 15 bases between them. The CDR3 totals 15 residues. Germline lookup yields CDR1 SGHRS and CDR2 YFSETQ. CDR3 sequence (DNA): TGCGCCAGCAGCTTTGGACAGGGAGGGCGAGAGACCCAGTACTTC. Its translation: CASSFGQGGRETQYF.

The chain combines TRBV24-1 with TRBJ2-3; TRBD1 aligns across 10 bases. Germline CDR1 reads KGHDR; CDR2 reads SFDVKD. The CDR3 is 14 amino acids. Unmatched junction bases numbered 5, after V lost 7 bases and J lost 5 bases. The CDR3 DNA sequence: TGTGCCACCAGCCCGACAGGGGGCTTAGATACGCAGTATTTT. Translated: CATSPTGGLDTQYF.

This chain connects TRBV24-1 to TRBJ1-5; 9 bases map to TRBD1. This CDR3 comprises 12 residues. Germline CDR1 and CDR2: KGHDR and SFDVKD. V lost 9 bases and J lost 4; bases outside the gene matches: 0. The CDR3 DNA reads TGTGCCACCGGACAGGGGAATCAGCCCCAGCATTTT. This gives the protein CATGQGNQPQHF.

The rearrangement uses TRBV5-4 and TRBJ1-1; 8 bases fit TRBD1. With V trimmed by 2 bases and J by 6 bases, 9 bases remained unmatched. The CDR3 extends over 15 amino acids. Germline V CDR1 and CDR2: SGHNT, YYREEE (reference sequence). The CDR3 sequence is CASSLRGTGLSEAFF. CDR3 DNA: TGTGCCAGCAGCTTACGGGGGACAGGTCTTTCTGAAGCTTTCTTT.

The V and J genes are TRBV9 and TRBJ2-1, with 9 positions matching TRBD2. The CDR3 loop spans 13 amino acids. V gave up 4 bases and J gave up 8 bases; unmatched junction bases: 4. Germline CDR1 SGDLS, CDR2 YYNGEE. The CDR3, as DNA: TGTGCCAGCAGCACCCGACTAGCGGATGAGCAGTTCTTC. This sequence encodes CASSTRLADEQFF.

V is TRBV28 and J is TRBJ1-3, with D hard to call. Germline V lookup: CDR1 MDHEN, CDR2 SYDVKM. V lost 4 bases, J lost 0 bases, and 16 bases lay in between. CDR3 size: 17 residues. CDR3: CASSSPGTGASGNTIYF. The CDR3 nucleotides read TGTGCCAGCAGTTCCCCCGGAACCGGAGCCTCTGGAAACACCATATATTTT.

V gene TRBV19 combines with J gene TRBJ1-1, with 7 bases lining up with TRBD1. The V segment lost 7 bases and the J segment 3 bases; nucleotides outside the gene matches: 11. Germline values: CDR1 LNHDA, CDR2 SQIVND (reference sequence). CDR3 length: 15 amino acids. The CDR3 DNA reads TGTGCCAGTACAAACAGGGGACGGGGGCACACTGAAGCTTTCTTT. This codes for CASTNRGRGHTEAFF.

The rearrangement links TRBV4-1 to TRBJ2-1; 9 nucleotides agree with TRBD1. The CDR3 consists of 16 residues. J gave up 3 bases and V 6 bases, and 9 bases lay outside the gene matches. Germline loops: CDR1 MGHRA, CDR2 YSYEKL. The CDR3 coding sequence is TGCGCCAGCAGTCCAGGTGGGACAGGGAGCTACAATGAGCAGTTCTTC. It yields the protein CASSPGGTGSYNEQFF.

In this sample, this clone turned up once. The gene calls are TRBV11-2 and TRBJ2-3; D not resolved. The V gene's germline CDR1 is SGHAT and CDR2 FQNNGV. CDR3 size: 14 residues. Trimming pared 5 bases from V and 2 bases from J, leaving 11 bases between. The CDR3 DNA follows: TGTGCCAGCAGCCCCGCGCGGTACACAGATACGCAGTATTTT. As protein: CASSPARYTDTQYF.

The chain links TRBV5-1 to TRBJ1-1; D is unresolved. CDR3 length: 14 amino acids. V dropped 1 base and J dropped 0 bases, with 7 bases sitting between them. From germline, CDR1 is SGHRS and CDR2 YFSETQ. CDR3 DNA sequence: TGCGCCAGCAGCTTGACACAGTTGAACACTGAAGCTTTCTTT. Its protein is CASSLTQLNTEAFF.

The chain uses TRBV15 and TRBJ1-3; maybe TRBD1 (6 bases). The V and J ends lost 1 base and 1 base respectively, with 14 bases between them. Looked up from germline, CDR1 is LNHNV and CDR2 is YYDKDF (reference sequence). There are 17 residues in the CDR3. The CDR3 DNA follows: TGTGCCACCAGCAGAGTTGGGGGCCGTAAATCTGGAAACACCATATATTTT. Amino acid sequence: CATSRVGGRKSGNTIYF.